This T cell receptor beta chain was sequenced for a study of T cells in Graves' hyperthyroidism and ophthalmopathy. This clonotype was picked up one time. A read error may be the cause here, since a much bigger clone is one base away. V lost 0 bases and J lost 1; bases outside the gene matches: 10. The V gene's germline CDR1 is DFQATT and CDR2 SNEGSKA (reference sequence). The CDR3 covers 17 residues. The CDR3 regions of TCR beta were amplified from RNA transcripts. Researchers ran a first-round RT-PCR on the TCR CDR3 using the HTBI primer set. MiXCR, applied by TCRdb to the multiplex PCR reads, yields one record per CDR3 protein. This repertoire shows hundreds of thousands of distinct CDR3 sequences, about 20% found once; its top ten account for less than 55%.

The TCR originated in a man aged 40-49 years with Graves' ophthalmopathy. The chain has TRBV20-1 and TRBJ2-5, with 8 bases aligning to TRBD1. The sample was blood. CDR3 amino acids: CSARDRVGQASQETQYF. The CDR3 nucleotides read TGCAGTGCTAGAGATCGGGTGGGACAGGCCTCCCAAGAGACCCAGTACTTC.